This record covers a single TCR beta chain. Measured with immunoSEQ multiplex PCR; TCRdb has only the in-frame clones, and not every one. The profile shows under 50,000 clones, around 90% of them singletons. The CDR3 length is 14 residues. Germline lookup yields CDR1 ENHRY and CDR2 SYGVKD. V was clipped by 3 bases and J by 5 bases; unmatched bases: 6. These data come from a study of T cell changes during pregnancy in multiple sclerosis. The chain couples TRBV10-3 to TRBJ2-5; TRBD2 agrees at 7 bases. This receptor was identified in a female donor in good health, enrolled as a control in a pregnancy study. The sequenced sample was peripheral blood, obtained in the first trimester of pregnancy. In DNA form, the CDR3 reads TGTGCCATCAGTGATAGGGAGGGGACGGAGACCCAGTACTTC. This gives the protein CAISDREGTETQYF.